This record covers a single T cell receptor (beta chain). Antigen unknown. The sample originates from a study of vaccination and CD4 T cells after COVID-19. Germline values: CDR1 SGHVS, CDR2 FQNEAQ. Trimming stripped 5 bases from V and 1 base from J, with 5 bases between. The CDR3 totals 12 residues. Treatment in this sample: approximately 11-day PBMC culture with coronavirus spike peptide pools or control peptides (ViraFEST assay). Sequencing of cultured CD4+ T cell DNA used the Oncomine TCR Beta short-read assay. In TCRdb, the PCR reads were re-called with MiXCR into one record per CDR3 protein. The table has roughly 8,400 distinct CDR3 sequences, 60% to 70% seen once.

The specimen was CD4+ T cells from blood, cultured in vitro. The clonotype comes from a human donor who had recovered from COVID-19. J is TRBJ1-1 and V is TRBV7-8, with no clear D. The CDR3 DNA is TGTGCCAGCAGCCCCAAGAACACTGAAGCTTTCTTT. This codes for CASSPKNTEAFF.